This is a list of T cell receptor beta chains from one sample in a study of vaccination effects on CD4 cells after COVID-19. Their antigen targets remain unknown. Clones were sequenced by immunoSEQ multiplex PCR, and TCRdb holds only the in-frame ones, with some missing. Of approximately 87,000 clones in the sample, around 74% are singletons; the top ten hold 1.5% to 2%. Sequencing was performed on CD4+ T cells from PBMCs cultured with HCoV-229E spike peptides, taken before COVID-19 vaccination. All receptors derive from a human donor who received a COVID-19 vaccine. The CDR3 runs from the conserved cysteine through the conserved F or W. Part of the rows lack a size; the others show once, few, many or a class for expanded clones.

v_gene	len	j_gene	abundance	CDR3aa
TRBV18	13	TRBJ1-1	-	CASSPGQNTEAFF
TRBV5-4	15	TRBJ1-1	-	CASSLDPGMDTEAFF
TRBV10-3	14	TRBJ2-1	-	CAISEGVSYNEQFF
TRBV5-6	15	TRBJ1-1	-	CASSFFRRMNTEAFF
TRBV29-1	14	TRBJ2-5	-	CSVEDGGDQETQYF
TRBV19	16	TRBJ1-5	-	CASRLSGAWGNQPQHF
TRBV5-1	15	TRBJ1-1	-	CASSKGTGANTEAFF
TRBV7-2	13	TRBJ2-3	-	CASSPVVTDTQYF
TRBV19	14	TRBJ2-3	-	CASSISASSDTQYF
TRBV29-1	14	TRBJ2-3	-	CSVEGTQGTDTQYF
TRBV24-1	16	TRBJ2-2	-	CATSPVGTSNTGELFF
TRBV5-1	14	TRBJ1-4	-	CASSLSTTNEKLFF
TRBV7-2	17	TRBJ2-1	-	CASSLVPGVGSYNEQFF
TRBV5-1	14	TRBJ2-2	-	CASSITGVAGELFF
TRBV29-1	15	TRBJ2-3	-	CSVVTSGGASDTQYF
TRBV11-2	18	TRBJ1-3	-	CASSLRSGGLSSGNTIYF
TRBV11-2	15	TRBJ2-2	-	CASSQSRGNTGELFF
TRBV29-1	14	TRBJ1-1	-	CSVEFHRDSTEAFF
TRBV5-1	15	TRBJ1-5	once	CASSLTGLGNQPQHF
TRBV24-1	16	TRBJ2-3	-	CATSDNGQGAADTQYF
TRBV5-1	13	TRBJ2-1	-	CASRAGKDNEQFF
TRBV30	12	TRBJ1-4	-	CAWSVNRPKLFF
TRBV10-3	14	TRBJ2-3	-	CATRGTVPPSTQYF
TRBV5-1	15	TRBJ1-1	-	CASSLGPRENTEAFF
TRBV19	14	TRBJ1-2	-	CASSIRRSIYGYTF
TRBV6-5	15	TRBJ1-3	once	CASSRDRYSGNTIYF
TRBV7-9	14	TRBJ2-1	-	CASSLVGDGDEQFF
TRBV18	13	TRBJ1-1	-	CASSGGPNTEAFF
TRBV11-2	14	TRBJ1-3	-	CASSLGYSGNTIYF
TRBV19	15	TRBJ2-2	-	CASKVLHPNTGELFF
TRBV7-9	14	TRBJ1-5	-	CASSSDRENQPQHF
TRBV5-1	15	TRBJ2-3	few	CASSLTPRPTDTQYF
TRBV4-3	15	TRBJ1-2	-	CASSQDRSGSYGYTF
TRBV19	16	TRBJ1-4	-	CASSMVGGARDEKLFF
TRBV5-1	14	TRBJ1-1	-	CASSLDQGRTEAFF
TRBV27	13	TRBJ2-3	-	CASSLLSTDTQYF
TRBV24-1	19	TRBJ2-2	-	CATSDLSGLAGGLTGELFF
TRBV28	14	TRBJ1-4	-	CASSYRDPPGKLFF
TRBV7-3	14	TRBJ1-2	-	CASSSRGQRSGYTF
TRBV24-1	13	TRBJ2-5	-	CATSPGTGRTQYF
TRBV5-4	13	TRBJ2-5	-	CAMRGQGAETQYF